This TCR beta chain emerged from a study of blood T cell repertoires in COVID-19. Overall study: T cells, B-cell-depleted T cells, or PBMCs provided the cDNA or gDNA that served as material.

Germline CDR1 and CDR2: GTSNPN and SVGIG (reference sequence). Trimming took 1 base from V and 4 from J, leaving 13 bases between them. The CDR3 covers 14 residues. Per the authors' pipeline: Estimation of nucleated cell counts relied on the amplification of reference gene primers. Libraries were prepared by immunoSEQ multiplex PCR; TCRdb keeps only in-frame clonotypes and omits some of them. The DNA gave D and trimming, while V, J and clone size come from that table. This table holds 90,000 to 150,000 clones, around 64% found once. The clonotype comes from a human donor with acute or convalescent COVID-19. The donor label of this sample is uncertain. Sequenced input: peripheral blood. The chain employs TRBV30 and TRBJ1-2, with D perhaps matching TRBD1 (6 bases). CDR3 sequence (DNA): TGTGCCTGGAGTGGCCCCGGACAGTTCTATGGCTACACCTTC. It encodes CAWSGPGQFYGYTF.